A selection of T cell receptor beta chains follows, all from one sample in a study of cytomegalovirus exposure and HLA in healthy donors. Clones were sequenced by immunoSEQ multiplex PCR, and TCRdb holds only the in-frame ones, with some missing. The sample has approximately 140,000 clones; 70% to 85% are singletons. The sample taken for sequencing was PBMCs. These receptor sequences come from a woman aged 60 to 75 in good health and CMV-seropositive. CDR3s include the opening cysteine and the closing phenylalanine or tryptophan. Clone size is not always given. Where it is, it says once, few, many or a class for expanded clones.

clone_size	v_call	j_call	cdr3_aa
-	TRBV6-1	TRBJ1-6	CASRIDRSDSPLHF
-	TRBV5-1	TRBJ2-3	CASSFRPGVGTDTQYF
-	TRBV7-9	TRBJ1-1	CASSPAWRNTEAFF
-	TRBV7-2	TRBJ2-3	CASSLGRGGFDTQYF
-	TRBV5-4	TRBJ1-4	CASSRDRVGTNEKLFF
-	TRBV5-1	TRBJ1-5	CASSSTGPGPQHF
-	TRBV4-1	TRBJ1-1	CASSHTVTTANTEAFF
few	TRBV18	TRBJ1-1	CASSPTGEGTEAFF
-	TRBV6-5	TRBJ1-2	CASSYARDLGYTF
-	TRBV2	TRBJ2-1	CASSVGLAGGRDEQFF
-	TRBV4-2	TRBJ2-1	CASSPLAGGRYNEQFF
-	TRBV9	TRBJ2-2	CASSLDRGRTGELFF
-	TRBV11-1	TRBJ2-1	CASSRPSSDEQFF
-	TRBV28	TRBJ1-1	CASVEGRNTEAFF
-	TRBV5-1	TRBJ2-5	CASHSGGAVETQYF
-	TRBV5-1	TRBJ1-1	CASSVQGVAGTEAFF
once	TRBV7-9	TRBJ2-1	CASSLAQANEQFF
-	TRBV27	TRBJ2-1	CASSLKLAGYNEQFF
-	TRBV5-1	TRBJ1-2	CASSFSTGGNYGYTF
few	TRBV6-5	TRBJ1-2	CASSYSPGTGNHGYTF
-	TRBV7-3	TRBJ2-1	CASSPQGGAGHNEQFF
-	TRBV10-3	TRBJ1-2	CAISDRGNGYTF
-	TRBV7-2	TRBJ1-2	CASSLAQGNPIYGYTF
-	TRBV5-1	TRBJ2-3	CASSLLEQGEGTQYF
-	TRBV4-2	TRBJ1-3	CASSQETGTSSGNTIYF
few	TRBV7-9	TRBJ1-1	CASSLGTGMNTEAFF
-	TRBV5-4	-	CASSFRTGEAYEQYF
-	TRBV10-3	TRBJ2-2	CAVGGGNTGELFF
-	TRBV2	TRBJ1-2	CAGSEVSYGYTF
-	TRBV15	TRBJ1-4	CATSREGRGTEKLFF
-	TRBV6-1	TRBJ1-4	CASRTAFNEKLFF
-	TRBV6-5	TRBJ1-2	CASSYYYGGGEDGYTF
-	TRBV7-9	TRBJ1-5	CSSSPSLSNQPQHF
-	TRBV6-5	TRBJ1-4	CASSPSVPRSGKLFF
-	TRBV7-2	TRBJ2-5	CASSLLLRETQYF
-	TRBV5-6	TRBJ2-5	CASDRGGETQYF